This T cell receptor beta chain was identified during a study of cytomegalovirus exposure and HLA in healthy donors. Researchers ran the PCR with 60 Vbeta and 13 Jbeta primers. Profiling relied on immunoSEQ multiplex PCR, and the TCRdb table lists in-frame clones only, not all of them. The sample has about 85,000 clones, 60% to 85% seen once; the top ten hold approximately 2%. As for the donors, each was a healthy bone marrow donor. Trimming took 5 bases from V and 0 from J, leaving 10 bases between them. Germline CDR1 and CDR2: SGHTA and FQGNSA. This CDR3 has 15 residues. This chain links TRBV7-2 with TRBJ1-4; TRBD1 is a possible D gene (5 bases). The TCR was taken from a boy aged 10-17 years in good health and CMV-seronegative. Sequenced material: PBMCs. The CDR3 DNA sequence: TGTGCCAGCAGCCGTACGGGGGCAACTAATGAAAAACTGTTTTTT. Amino acids: CASSRTGATNEKLFF.